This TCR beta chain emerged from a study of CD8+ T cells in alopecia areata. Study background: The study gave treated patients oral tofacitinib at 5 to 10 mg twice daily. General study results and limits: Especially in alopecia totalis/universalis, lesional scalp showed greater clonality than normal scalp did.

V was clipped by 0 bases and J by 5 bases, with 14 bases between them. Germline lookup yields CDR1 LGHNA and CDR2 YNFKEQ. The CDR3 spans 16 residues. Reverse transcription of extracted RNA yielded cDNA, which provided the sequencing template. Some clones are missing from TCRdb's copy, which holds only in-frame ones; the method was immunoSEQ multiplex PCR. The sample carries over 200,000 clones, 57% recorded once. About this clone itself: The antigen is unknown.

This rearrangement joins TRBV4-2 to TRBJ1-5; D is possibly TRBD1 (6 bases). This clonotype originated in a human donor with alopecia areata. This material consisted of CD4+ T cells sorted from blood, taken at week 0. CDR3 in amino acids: CASSQDPRGEYQPQHF. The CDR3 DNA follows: TGTGCCAGCAGCCAAGATCCCAGGGGAGAGTATCAGCCCCAGCATTTT.